One and the same sample provided the 25 T cell receptor beta chains below, sequenced in a study of shared clonotypes between healthy human individuals (dated by TCRdb to about 2020). The library was built by means of the immunoSEQ multiplex PCR assay. Imported from immuneACCESS, the table was reduced by TCRdb to in-frame sequences with V and J called. These copies leave out some clones; in studies compared against another copy, an unresolved V gene accounts for under half, and the cause of the remainder is not known. The table for this sample lists about 2.1 million clones; about 92% of them were counted only once. The ten largest clones represent more than 1.5% of the sample. CD8 naive samples were CD45RO-negative cells positively selected for CCR7, giving a CD45RA+CCR7+ population that excluded TemRA cells. Material for sequencing was naive CD8+ T cells from PBMCs. The intended sense of this specimen's cell subset or site label: CD45RA+CCR7+. The receptors here all came from a man aged 18 to 29 in good health. Some clones in this sample may be carry-over from other donors' samples.

Notes on this clone: The identical CDR3 is also encoded by other nucleotide sequences in the sample. The chain employs TRBV27 and TRBJ1-5, with 7 bases aligning to TRBD1. Germline CDR1 is MNHEY and CDR2 is SMNVEV (reference sequence). The CDR3 loop spans 15 amino acids. J lost 0 bases, V lost 5 bases, and 4 bases had no gene match. CDR3 sequence (DNA): TGTGCCAGCAGTCCCCACAGGGGTAGCAATCAGCCCCAGCATTTT. Translated: CASSPHRGSNQPQHF.

The chain uses TRBV2 and TRBJ2-1; TRBD2 matches 8 bases. Germline V gene lookup returns CDR1 SNHLY and CDR2 FYNNEI. The trim removed 2 bases at V and 3 bases at J, leaving 3 bases unmatched. CDR3 length: 15 residues. CDR3 sequence: CASSETGGDYNEQFF. The CDR3, as DNA: TGTGCCAGCAGTGAAACCGGGGGGGACTACAATGAGCAGTTCTTC. Supplemented by reference TRBV2 and TRBJ2-1, the full variable domain reads EPEVTQTPSHQVTQMGQEVILRCVPISNHLYFYWYRQILGQKVEFLVSFYNNEISEKSEIFDDQFSVERPDGSNFTLKIRSTKLEDSAMYFCASSETGGDYNEQFFGPGTRLTVL.

The chain has TRBV7-6 and TRBJ2-1, with D possibly matching TRBD2 (6 bases). V lost 4 bases, J lost 10 bases, and 17 bases lay in between. The CDR3 runs 14 residues. CDR1 is SGHVS, CDR2 FNYEAQ, per germline. The CDR3, as DNA: TGTGCCAGCAGCTGGGGAGGCCTAGTCGGGGAGCAGTTCTTC. This gives the protein CASSWGGLVGEQFF. The entire variable domain, with the rest obtained from reference TRBV7-6 and TRBJ2-1, is as follows: GAGVSQSPRYKVTKRGQDVALRCDPISGHVSLYWYRQALGQGPEFLTYFNYEAQQDKSGLPNDRFSAERPEGSISTLTIQRTEQRDSAMYRCASSWGGLVGEQFFGPGTRLTVL.

This chain uses TRBV7-9 with TRBJ2-5; the match to TRBD1 covers 8 bases. This CDR3 contains 15 residues. The germline V gene encodes CDR1 SEHNR and CDR2 FQNEAQ (reference sequence). V shed 5 bases and J 11 bases; nucleotides not matched to a gene: 16. The CDR3 reads CASSPRTGPGGEQYF. The CDR3 DNA sequence: TGTGCCAGCAGCCCCCGGACAGGGCCCGGAGGTGAGCAGTACTTC.

The CDR3 loop reads CASSTRGTEAFF. CDR3 DNA: TGTGCCAGCAGTACCCGGGGGACTGAAGCTTTCTTT. V gene TRBV28 combines with J gene TRBJ1-1; TRBD1 might be the D (5 bases). There are 12 residues in the CDR3. V was clipped by 5 bases and J by 5 bases, with 9 bases between them. CDR1 and CDR2 (germline): MDHEN, SYDVKM.

The V call is TRBV7-2, the J call TRBJ1-2, with D possibly TRBD1 on 6 matching bases. Trimming took 7 bases from V and 0 from J, leaving 9 bases between them. Germline CDR1 is SGHTA and CDR2 is FQGNSA. The CDR3 consists of 13 residues. The DNA of the CDR3 is TGTGCCAGCAACGACAGGACTAACTATGGCTACACCTTC. Translating it yields CASNDRTNYGYTF.

V usage is TRBV14 and J usage is TRBJ2-1, with no clear D. Trimming pared 5 bases from V and 5 bases from J, leaving 13 bases between. The V gene's germline CDR1 is SGHDN and CDR2 FVKESK. The CDR3 totals 14 residues. The CDR3 DNA reads TGTGCCAGCAGCTATCTCGGGTTGGACAATGAGCAGTTCTTC. Translating it yields CASSYLGLDNEQFF. The full variable domain, with the rest looked up from reference TRBV14 and TRBJ2-1, is EAGVTQFPSHSVIEKGQTVTLRCDPISGHDNLYWYRRVMGKEIKFLLHFVKESKQDESGMPNNRFLAERTGGTYSTLKVQPAELEDSGVYFCASSYLGLDNEQFFGPGTRLTVL.

This clone was found once. This rearrangement joins TRBV5-1 to TRBJ2-7, with TRBD1 identical over 9 bases. Germline V gives CDR1 SGHRS, CDR2 YFSETQ. The CDR3 loop spans 18 amino acids. Germline trimming cut 0 bases from V and 1 base from J; bases unmatched to any gene: 11. In DNA form, the CDR3 reads TGCGCCAGCAGCTTGGTGGGGGGTCGGGACAGGGTGTCCTACGAGCAGTACTTC. As protein: CASSLVGGRDRVSYEQYF.

V is TRBV30 and J is TRBJ2-1; D is undetermined. The CDR3 extends over 11 amino acids. V was pared by 2 bases and J by 10 bases, with 9 bases between. Germline CDR1 and CDR2: GTSNPN and SVGIG (reference sequence). DNA for the CDR3: TGTGCCTGGAGTAAGGGAAGCGAGCAGTTCTTC. This encodes CAWSKGSEQFF.

CDR3 in amino acids: CASSSPRGRIEAFF. Written as DNA, the CDR3 is TGTGCCAGCAGCTCCCCGAGGGGGCGTATTGAAGCTTTCTTT. The chain joins TRBV7-9 to TRBJ1-1, with 7 bases fitting TRBD1. CDR1 and CDR2 from the germline V gene are SEHNR and FQNEAQ (reference sequence). V gave up 4 bases and J gave up 7 bases; unmatched junction bases: 9. The CDR3 is 14 residues long.

The V gene is TRBV5-4, the J gene TRBJ2-7, with D maybe TRBD2 (5 bases). V was trimmed by 1 base and J by 3 bases, leaving 11 bases between them. Germline values: CDR1 SGHNT, CDR2 YYREEE (reference sequence). The CDR3 length is 14 residues. The chain's CDR3 is CASSLSGSFYEQYF. The DNA of the CDR3 is TGTGCCAGCAGCTTGTCGGGAAGTTTCTACGAGCAGTACTTC. Full variable domain (missing parts from reference TRBV5-4 and TRBJ2-7): ETGVTQSPTHLIKTRGQQVTLRCSSQSGHNTVSWYQQALGQGPQFIFQYYREEENGRGNFPPRFSGLQFPNYSSELNVNALELDDSALYLCASSLSGSFYEQYFGPGTRLTVT.

On this clone: The sample contains more than one DNA sequence encoding this CDR3. The chain employs TRBV9 and TRBJ2-1; D possibly corresponds to TRBD1 (5 bases). Germline CDR1 and CDR2: SGDLS and YYNGEE. Trimming removed 3 bases at V and 7 bases at J, with 5 bases between. CDR3 length: 11 residues. CDR3 amino acids: CASSEGNEQFF. In DNA form, the CDR3 reads TGTGCCAGCAGCGAGGGGAATGAGCAGTTCTTC.

With respect to this clone: The sample carries other DNA sequences with the same CDR3. The rearrangement uses TRBV4-2 and TRBJ2-7, with 11 bases that match TRBD2. There are 14 residues in the CDR3. Germline V lookup: CDR1 LGHNA, CDR2 YNFKEQ. Losses at the gene ends were 4 bases for V and 3 bases for J; bases not matched to a gene: 2. The CDR3 sequence: CASSPGLAGYEQYF. Here the CDR3 DNA reads TGTGCCAGCAGCCCCGGACTAGCGGGCTACGAGCAGTACTTC.

This clone was observed once. The V gene is TRBV4-1, the J gene TRBJ1-1; possible D gene TRBD1, 5 bases. The CDR3 consists of 16 residues. The germline V and J ends were trimmed by 1 base and 1 base, with 13 bases remaining between them. CDR1 is MGHRA and CDR2 is YSYEKL in the germline V gene. In DNA, the CDR3 is TGCGCCAGCAGCCAAGTGATGGGGCGGCAGAACACTGAAGCTTTCTTT. Amino acids: CASSQVMGRQNTEAFF.

To note about this clone: The same CDR3 can be traced to other DNA sequences in this sample. CDR3 bases: TGTGCCAGCAGCGTCCGGGGCACCGGGGAGCTGTTTTTT. This sequence encodes CASSVRGTGELFF. The V and J genes are TRBV9 and TRBJ2-2; possibly TRBD2 for D (5 bases). Germline loops: CDR1 SGDLS, CDR2 YYNGEE. The CDR3 extends over 13 amino acids. Trimming took 2 bases from V and 4 from J, leaving 6 bases between them.

The chain combines TRBV4-3 with TRBJ2-2; TRBD2 might be the D (6 bases). V was pared by 0 bases and J by 0 bases, with 11 bases between. Germline CDR1 and CDR2: LGHNA and YSLEER. The CDR3 covers 17 residues. DNA for the CDR3: TGCGCCAGCAGCCAAGATGGCGGGGCTACGAACACCGGGGAGCTGTTTTTT. Residues: CASSQDGGATNTGELFF.

In this sample, this clone turned up once. The chain uses TRBV10-2 and TRBJ1-5; D is uncertain. This CDR3 has 14 amino acids. Trimming removed 0 bases from V and 7 bases from J, with 10 bases in between. Per the germline V gene, CDR1 is WSHSY and CDR2 is SAAADI. DNA of the CDR3: TGCGCCAGCAGTGAGTCTCAGGTAAACCAGCCCCAGCATTTT. The encoded protein is CASSESQVNQPQHF.

This chain links TRBV28 with TRBJ2-7; D may be TRBD1 (5 bases). Germline loops: CDR1 MDHEN, CDR2 SYDVKM. The CDR3 is 17 residues long. V was clipped by 1 base and J by 3 bases, with 19 bases between them. The CDR3 nucleotides read TGTGCCAGCAGTTTATCCCGCAGGGTTTTCGCAGGCTACGAGCAGTACTTC. Translation gives CASSLSRRVFAGYEQYF.

The chain has TRBV11-2 and TRBJ1-5; maybe TRBD1 (6 bases). Trimming pared 5 bases from V and 7 bases from J, leaving 9 bases between. The CDR3 has 12 amino acids. Germline loops: CDR1 SGHAT, CDR2 FQNNGV. The CDR3 here is CASSVGGQPQHF. CDR3 sequence (DNA): TGTGCCAGCAGCGTAGGGGGGCAGCCCCAGCATTTT.

The gene calls are TRBV5-6 and TRBJ2-1, with TRBD1 matching over 7 bases. Germline assignment: CDR1 SGHDT and CDR2 YYEEEE. V was pared by 8 bases and J by 6 bases, with 11 bases of the junction left unmatched. This CDR3 spans 14 amino acids. The CDR3 sequence is CASTGTAFRNEQFF. CDR3 DNA: TGTGCCAGTACCGGGACAGCTTTTCGCAATGAGCAGTTCTTC.

V usage is TRBV5-8 and J usage is TRBJ2-5; D not certain. Germline V gene lookup returns CDR1 SGHTS and CDR2 YDEGEE. The CDR3 runs 10 residues. V was pared by 2 bases and J by 7 bases, with 3 bases between. This CDR3 reads CASSFVTQYF. The CDR3 DNA reads TGTGCCAGCAGCTTCGTGACCCAGTACTTC.

The V call is TRBV6-1, the J call TRBJ2-2, with D tentatively TRBD2 (6 bases). CDR1 is MNHNS and CDR2 is SASEGT in the germline V gene. The CDR3 contains 15 residues. With 5 bases removed from V and 0 bases from J, the gap between germline ends came to 10 bases. CDR3 in DNA: TGTGCCAGCAGTAGCCGGGACTCGAACACCGGGGAGCTGTTTTTT. This sequence encodes CASSSRDSNTGELFF.

The rearrangement links TRBV14 to TRBJ2-7; D is undetermined. CDR3 length: 14 amino acids. Trimming shortened V by 2 bases and J by 6 bases, and 14 bases separated the two germline ends. The germline CDR1 and CDR2 sequences are SGHDN and FVKESK. Here the CDR3 DNA reads TGTGCCAGCAGCCAAAAAAGCCTCATCGGCGAGCAGTACTTC. As protein: CASSQKSLIGEQYF.

Comment on this clone: Other DNA sequences in this specimen translate into the identical CDR3. The chain links TRBV11-2 to TRBJ2-7; D remains ambiguous. The CDR3 covers 12 residues. The germline V and J ends were trimmed by 1 base and 3 bases, with 4 bases remaining between them. Germline V gene sequence: CDR1 SGHAT, CDR2 FQNNGV. CDR3 residues: CASSLGIYEQYF. As DNA, the CDR3 is TGTGCCAGCAGCTTAGGAATCTACGAGCAGTACTTC.

V and J are TRBV11-2 and TRBJ2-3, with 8 bases identical to TRBD2. CDR3 size: 16 residues. V gave up 6 bases and J gave up 7 bases; unmatched junction bases: 15. Looked up from germline, CDR1 is SGHAT and CDR2 is FQNNGV. The CDR3 spells CASRPYLGRAVYTQYF. For the CDR3, the DNA is TGTGCCAGCAGACCATACCTCGGGAGGGCCGTATATACGCAGTATTTT.